This note documents a single TCR beta chain sequence. Antigen unknown. Per germline, CDR1 SNHLY and CDR2 FYNNEI. The CDR3 length is 17 residues. V was shortened by 3 bases and J by 1 base, with 18 bases between the two germline ends. The template used for profiling TCR beta VDJ and CDR3 was genomic DNA. One entry per CDR3 protein, called by TCRdb with MiXCR from the reads. Of some 170,000 distinct CDR3 sequences detected, 70% to 80% appear once; the ten largest clones hold approximately 50%. The data belong to a study of CD8+CD57+ T cells in acquired aplastic anemia. Study results and limitations: The study identified under 30 CD8+ CDR3 sequences shared by patients and controls.

Sequencing involved patients with CD8+CD57+ cell expansion previously shown by flow cytometry. Sequencing was done on a sample of sorted CD4+, CD8+, or CD8+CD57+ T cells (not recorded which) from PBMCs. J is TRBJ1-1 and V is TRBV2; D is possibly TRBD1 (6 bases). The sequence was collected from a human donor with aplastic anemia. The CDR3 DNA sequence: TGTGCCAGCAGTGACCCAATAACAGGGTTTGGGAACACTGAAGCTTTCTTT. Encoded protein: CASSDPITGFGNTEAFF.